This T cell receptor beta chain was profiled in a study of T cell repertoires in cytomegalovirus infection. V gave up 1 base and J gave up 4 bases; unmatched junction bases: 8. Germline-derived CDR1 and CDR2 are SGHTA and FQGNSA. CDR3 length: 18 residues. This clonotype was counted at least ten times. Antigen: not known. TCRdb used MiXCR to reprocess the reads, holding one entry per CDR3 protein. The sample lists roughly 68,000 distinct CDR3 sequences; 20% to 25% were seen once. This receptor was identified in a human donor in good health (CMV status not recorded). Some clones in this sample may be carry-over from other donors' samples. The source material was PBMCs, sequenced either directly or after in vitro stimulation (not recorded which). This chain uses TRBV7-2 with TRBJ2-1, with 12 bases aligning to TRBD2. CDR3 amino acids: CASSLGVLAGGGYNEQFF. For the CDR3, the DNA is TGTGCCAGCAGCTTAGGGGTACTAGCGGGAGGAGGGTACAATGAGCAGTTCTTC.